Below are 14 T cell receptor beta chains sequenced from a single sample in a study of monozygotic twins with inflammatory bowel disease (dated 2019 in TCRdb). Library generation was performed with 5' RACE. The sequencer was an Illumina HiSeq 2500. Reprocessed by TCRdb, the reads give a single entry per CDR3 protein sequence, without DNA. The sample's table covers 400,000 or so distinct CDR3 sequences. The ten largest clones capture 2% to 3% of the sample. Material for sequencing was blood. The source of these receptors is a human donor with ulcerative colitis or Crohn's disease, or a healthy co-twin of an affected twin (not recorded which).

V gene TRBV7-3 combines with J gene TRBJ2-2; TCRdb's D gene call, TRBD1, goes unchecked for lack of DNA. Germline V gives CDR1 SGHTA, CDR2 FQGTGA. The CDR3 is 16 residues long. CDR3 sequence reads: CASTRTGGSNTGELFF.

J is TRBJ1-6 and V is TRBV12-3 or TRBV12-4. CDR3 size: 14 residues. Here the CDR3 reads CASSLSLPNSPLHF.

The V gene is TRBV5-1, the J gene TRBJ2-1; without DNA, the TCRdb call of TRBD2 cannot be checked. The CDR3 consists of 14 residues. The germline gives CDR1 SGHRS, CDR2 YFSETQ. The CDR3 loop reads CASSLLTGGNEQFF. Combining the CDR3 with reference TRBV5-1 and TRBJ2-1 gives the whole variable domain KAGVTQTPRYLIKTRGQQVTLSCSPISGHRSVSWYQQTPGQGLQFLFEYFSETQRNKGNFPGRFSGRQFSNSRSEMNVSTLELGDSALYLCASSLLTGGNEQFFGPGTRLTVL.

The chain combines TRBV12-3 or TRBV12-4 with TRBJ1-1; TCRdb reports TRBD1, a call that lacks DNA to check it against. The CDR3 length is 12 residues. The chain's CDR3 is CASSPQGPEAFF.

The chain recombines TRBV12-3 or TRBV12-4 with TRBJ1-4; TCRdb returns TRBD1, unconfirmable since there is no DNA. There are 13 residues in the CDR3. The chain's CDR3 is CASSLGHGEKLFF.

V and J are TRBV25-1 and TRBJ2-7; the D call from TCRdb, TRBD2, cannot be confirmed without DNA. CDR3 size: 14 residues. The germline V gene has CDR1 MGHDK and CDR2 SYGVNS. CDR3 in amino acids: CASSDWREPYEQYF.

J is TRBJ1-1 and V is TRBV6-1; TCRdb's D gene call, TRBD1, goes unchecked for lack of DNA. Germline lookup yields CDR1 MNHNS and CDR2 SASEGT. CDR3 length: 14 amino acids. The CDR3 loop is CASSIRPRTGEAFF.

The rearrangement joins TRBV6-1 to TRBJ1-2. Germline CDR1 reads MNHNS; CDR2 reads SASEGT. The CDR3 length is 15 residues. The CDR3 spells CASSEEGGMTYGYTF.

The rearrangement joins TRBV12-3 or TRBV12-4 to TRBJ1-1. The CDR3 consists of 15 residues. The CDR3 spells CASSLGWGSSTEAFF.

The chain combines TRBV6-2 or TRBV6-3 with TRBJ2-2. The CDR3 covers 12 residues. The V gene's germline CDR1 is MNHEY and CDR2 SVGEGT. CDR3 loop: CASSWVTGELFF.

V gene TRBV7-8 combines with J gene TRBJ1-3. Germline V CDR1 and CDR2: SGHVS, FQNEAQ. The CDR3 has 16 residues. CDR3 amino acids: CASSLGGASAGNTIYF.

This chain joins TRBV4-3 and TRBJ2-1; there is no DNA to check the TCRdb D call of TRBD2. The germline CDR1 and CDR2 sequences are LGHNA and YSLEER. The CDR3 covers 18 residues. The chain's CDR3 is CASSQDPSPTSFPNEQFF.

This rearrangement joins TRBV20-1 to TRBJ2-1; without DNA, the TCRdb call of TRBD2 cannot be checked. The V gene's germline CDR1 is DFQATT and CDR2 SNEGSKA (reference sequence). This CDR3 contains 13 residues. The CDR3 region is CSARSDYNNEQFF.

The rearrangement links TRBV7-2 to TRBJ2-3. Germline CDR1 is SGHTA and CDR2 is FQGNSA. The CDR3 has 12 residues. Here the CDR3 reads CASSFSSDTQYF.